The 2 T cell receptor beta chains below were found in one sample sequenced in a study of blood T cell repertoires in COVID-19. Assay: immunoSEQ multiplex PCR; the TCRdb copy retains only in-frame clones and omits some. The data contain tens of thousands of clones, roughly 87% of them seen just once; the ten biggest clones take up approximately 3.7%. The specimen was peripheral blood. The receptors were sampled from a man in his forties or fifties with COVID-19, enrolled during active disease.

This chain connects TRBV24-1 to TRBJ2-1; tentative D call: TRBD1 (5 bases). The germline V gene encodes CDR1 KGHDR and CDR2 SFDVKD. The CDR3 is made up of 13 amino acids. V was trimmed by 9 bases and J by 0 bases, leaving 8 bases between them. CDR3 sequence reads: CATGRASYNEQFF. DNA for the CDR3: TGTGCCACCGGCAGGGCCTCCTACAATGAGCAGTTCTTC.

V and J are TRBV29-1 and TRBJ2-3, with TRBD2 matching over 7 bases. The germline gives CDR1 SQVTM, CDR2 ANQGSEA. V lost 7 bases, J lost 4 bases, and 8 bases stayed unmatched. The CDR3 contains 13 residues. CDR3 nucleotide sequence: TGCAGCGCATACAGCGGGAACGCAGATACGCAGTATTTT. Translating it yields CSAYSGNADTQYF.